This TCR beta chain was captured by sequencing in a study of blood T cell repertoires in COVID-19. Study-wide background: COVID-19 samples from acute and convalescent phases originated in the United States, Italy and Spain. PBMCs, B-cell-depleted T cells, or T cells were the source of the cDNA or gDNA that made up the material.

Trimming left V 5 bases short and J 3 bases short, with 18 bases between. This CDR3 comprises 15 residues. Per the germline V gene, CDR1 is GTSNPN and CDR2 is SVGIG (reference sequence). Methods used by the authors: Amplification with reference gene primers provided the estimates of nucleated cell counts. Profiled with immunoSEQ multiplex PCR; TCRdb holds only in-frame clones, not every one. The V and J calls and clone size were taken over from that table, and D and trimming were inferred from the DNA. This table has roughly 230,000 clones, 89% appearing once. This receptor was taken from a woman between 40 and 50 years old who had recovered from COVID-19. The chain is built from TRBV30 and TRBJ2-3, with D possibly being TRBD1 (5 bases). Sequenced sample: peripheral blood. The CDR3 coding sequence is TGTGCCTGGGCCCCGCTAGGGGATGGGACAGATACGCAGTATTTT. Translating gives CAWAPLGDGTDTQYF. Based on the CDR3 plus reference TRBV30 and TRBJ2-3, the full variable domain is SQTIHQWPATLVQPVGSPLSLECTVEGTSNPNLYWYRQAAGRGLQLLFYSVGIGQISSEVPQNLSASRPQDRQFILSSKKLLLSDSGFYLCAWAPLGDGTDTQYFGPGTRLTVL.